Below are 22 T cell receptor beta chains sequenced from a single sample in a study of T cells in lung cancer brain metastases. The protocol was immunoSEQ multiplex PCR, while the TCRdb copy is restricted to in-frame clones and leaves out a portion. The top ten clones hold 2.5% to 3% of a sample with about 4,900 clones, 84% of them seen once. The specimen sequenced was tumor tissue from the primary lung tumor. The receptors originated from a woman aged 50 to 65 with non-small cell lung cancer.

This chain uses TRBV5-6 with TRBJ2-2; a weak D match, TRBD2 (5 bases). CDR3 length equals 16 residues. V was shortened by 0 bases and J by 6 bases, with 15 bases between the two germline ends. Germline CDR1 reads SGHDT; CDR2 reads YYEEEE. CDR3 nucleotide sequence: TGTGCCAGCAGCTTGGGAGGCACTAGTTTCTCCGGGGAGCTGTTTTTT. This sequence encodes CASSLGGTSFSGELFF.

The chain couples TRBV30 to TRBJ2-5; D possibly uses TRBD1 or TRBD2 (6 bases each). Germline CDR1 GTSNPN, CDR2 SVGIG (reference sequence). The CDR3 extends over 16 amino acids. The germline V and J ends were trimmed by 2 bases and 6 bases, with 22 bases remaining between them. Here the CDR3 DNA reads TGTGCCTGGAGTATACCACTTCGGGGGCTGGGAAAGACCCAGTACTTC. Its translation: CAWSIPLRGLGKTQYF.

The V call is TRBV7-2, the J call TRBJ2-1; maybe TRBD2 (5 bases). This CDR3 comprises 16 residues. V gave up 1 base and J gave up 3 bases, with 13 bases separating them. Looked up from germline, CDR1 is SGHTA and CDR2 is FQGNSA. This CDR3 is CASSLVPDYFYNEQFF. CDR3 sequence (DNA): TGTGCCAGCAGCTTAGTCCCAGACTACTTCTACAATGAGCAGTTCTTC. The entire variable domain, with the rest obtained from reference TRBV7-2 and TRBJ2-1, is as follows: GAGVSQSPSNKVTEKGKDVELRCDPISGHTALYWYRQSLGQGLEFLIYFQGNSAPDKSGLPSDRFSAERTGGSVSTLTIQRTQQEDSAVYLCASSLVPDYFYNEQFFGPGTRLTVL.

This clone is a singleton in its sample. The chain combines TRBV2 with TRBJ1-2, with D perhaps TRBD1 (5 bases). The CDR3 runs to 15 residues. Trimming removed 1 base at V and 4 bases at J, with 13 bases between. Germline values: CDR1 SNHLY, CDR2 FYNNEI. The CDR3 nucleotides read TGTGCCAGCAGTGAAGGGGGGACGGCCCTCTATGGCTACACCTTC. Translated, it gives CASSEGGTALYGYTF.

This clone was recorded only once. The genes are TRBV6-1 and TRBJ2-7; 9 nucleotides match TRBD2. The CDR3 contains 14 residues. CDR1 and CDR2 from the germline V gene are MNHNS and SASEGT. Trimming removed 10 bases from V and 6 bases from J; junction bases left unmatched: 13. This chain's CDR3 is CATYLSGSLGEQYF. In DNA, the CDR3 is TGTGCCACCTACCTTAGCGGGAGTTTGGGCGAGCAGTACTTC.

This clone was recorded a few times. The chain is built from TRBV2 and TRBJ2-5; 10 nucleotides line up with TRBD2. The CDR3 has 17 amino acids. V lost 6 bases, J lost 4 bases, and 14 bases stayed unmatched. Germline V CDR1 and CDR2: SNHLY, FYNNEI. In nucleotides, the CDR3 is TGTGCCAGCAGATCCGGGACTAGCGCATTTTCGCGAGAGACCCAGTACTTC. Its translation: CASRSGTSAFSRETQYF. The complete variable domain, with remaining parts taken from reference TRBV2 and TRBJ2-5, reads EPEVTQTPSHQVTQMGQEVILRCVPISNHLYFYWYRQILGQKVEFLVSFYNNEISEKSEIFDDQFSVERPDGSNFTLKIRSTKLEDSAMYFCASRSGTSAFSRETQYFGPGTRLLVL.

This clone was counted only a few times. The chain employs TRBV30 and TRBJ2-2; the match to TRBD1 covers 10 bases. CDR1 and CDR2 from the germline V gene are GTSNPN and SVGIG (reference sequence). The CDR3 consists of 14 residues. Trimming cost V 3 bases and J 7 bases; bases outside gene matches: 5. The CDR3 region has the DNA TGTGCCTGGAGACGACAGGGGGCGAACGGGGAGCTGTTTTTT. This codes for CAWRRQGANGELFF.

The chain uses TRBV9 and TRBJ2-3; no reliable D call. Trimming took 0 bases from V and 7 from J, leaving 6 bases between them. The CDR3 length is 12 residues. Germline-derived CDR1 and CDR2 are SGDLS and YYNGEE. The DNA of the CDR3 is TGTGCCAGCAGCGTAGTTTTGAATACGCAGTATTTT. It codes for CASSVVLNTQYF.

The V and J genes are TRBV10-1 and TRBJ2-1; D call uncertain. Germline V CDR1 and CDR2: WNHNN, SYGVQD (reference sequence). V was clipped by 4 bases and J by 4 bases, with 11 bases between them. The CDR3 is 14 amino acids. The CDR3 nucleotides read TGCGCCAGCAGTGCCCTAGGCGGTTACAATGAGCAGTTCTTC. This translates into CASSALGGYNEQFF.

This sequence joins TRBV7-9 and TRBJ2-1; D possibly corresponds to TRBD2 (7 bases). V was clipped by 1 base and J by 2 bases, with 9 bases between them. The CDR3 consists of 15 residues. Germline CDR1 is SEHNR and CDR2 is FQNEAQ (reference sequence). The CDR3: CASSLGGGPYNEQFF. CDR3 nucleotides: TGTGCCAGCAGCTTAGGGGGGGGCCCCTACAATGAGCAGTTCTTC. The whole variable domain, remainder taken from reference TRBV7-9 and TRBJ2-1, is DTGVSQNPRHKITKRGQNVTFRCDPISEHNRLYWYRQTLGQGPEFLTYFQNEAQLEKSRLLSDRFSAERPKGSFSTLEIQRTEQGDSAMYLCASSLGGGPYNEQFFGPGTRLTVL.

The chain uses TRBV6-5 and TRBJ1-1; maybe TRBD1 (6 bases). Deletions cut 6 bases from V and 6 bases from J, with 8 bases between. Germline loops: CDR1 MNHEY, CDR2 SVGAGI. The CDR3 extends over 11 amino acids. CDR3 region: CASRRGSEAFF. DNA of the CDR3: TGTGCCAGCAGAAGGGGGTCTGAAGCTTTCTTT.

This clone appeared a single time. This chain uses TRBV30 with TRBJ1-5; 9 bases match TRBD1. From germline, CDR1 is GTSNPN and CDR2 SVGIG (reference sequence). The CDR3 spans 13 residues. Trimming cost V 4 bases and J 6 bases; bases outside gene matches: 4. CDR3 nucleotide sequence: TGTGCCTGGAAAGACAGGGGGAGTCAGCCCCAGCATTTT. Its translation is CAWKDRGSQPQHF.

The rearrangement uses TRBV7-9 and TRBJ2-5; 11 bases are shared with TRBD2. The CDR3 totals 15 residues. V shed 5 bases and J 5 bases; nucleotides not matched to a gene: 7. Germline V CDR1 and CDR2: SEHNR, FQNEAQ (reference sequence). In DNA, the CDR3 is TGTGCCAGCAGCGAGACATTAGCGGGAGGGGAGACCCAGTACTTC. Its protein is CASSETLAGGETQYF.

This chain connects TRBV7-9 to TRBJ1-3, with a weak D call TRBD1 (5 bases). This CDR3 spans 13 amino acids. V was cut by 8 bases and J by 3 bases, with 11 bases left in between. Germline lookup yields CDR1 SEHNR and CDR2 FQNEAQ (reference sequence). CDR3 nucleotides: TGTGCCAGCCGGGGGGTCAGTGGAAACACCATATATTTT. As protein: CASRGVSGNTIYF.

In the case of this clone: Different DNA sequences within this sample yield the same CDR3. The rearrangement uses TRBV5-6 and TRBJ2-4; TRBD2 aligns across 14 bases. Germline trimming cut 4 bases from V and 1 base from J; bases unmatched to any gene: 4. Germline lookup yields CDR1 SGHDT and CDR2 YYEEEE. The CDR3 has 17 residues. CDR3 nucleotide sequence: TGTGCCAGCAGCGGCGGACTAGCGGGAGGTGCCAAAAACATTCAGTACTTC. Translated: CASSGGLAGGAKNIQYF.

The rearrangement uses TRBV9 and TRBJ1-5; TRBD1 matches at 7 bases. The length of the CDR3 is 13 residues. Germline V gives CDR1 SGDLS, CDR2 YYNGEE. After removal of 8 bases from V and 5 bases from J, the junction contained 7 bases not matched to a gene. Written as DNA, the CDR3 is TGTGCCAGTTCAGGGGGGAGTGATCAGCCCCAGCATTTT. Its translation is CASSGGSDQPQHF. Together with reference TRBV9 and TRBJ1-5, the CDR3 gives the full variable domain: DSGVTQTPKHLITATGQRVTLRCSPRSGDLSVYWYQQSLDQGLQFLIQYYNGEERAKGNILERFSAQQFPDLHSELNLSSLELGDSALYFCASSGGSDQPQHFGDGTRLSIL.

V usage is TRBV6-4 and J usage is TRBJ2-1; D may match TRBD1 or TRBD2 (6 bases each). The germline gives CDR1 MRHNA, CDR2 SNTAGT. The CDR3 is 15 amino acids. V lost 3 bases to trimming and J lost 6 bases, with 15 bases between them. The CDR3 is CASSEGEGEVNEQFF. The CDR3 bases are TGTGCCAGCAGTGAAGGAGAGGGGGAGGTCAATGAGCAGTTCTTC.

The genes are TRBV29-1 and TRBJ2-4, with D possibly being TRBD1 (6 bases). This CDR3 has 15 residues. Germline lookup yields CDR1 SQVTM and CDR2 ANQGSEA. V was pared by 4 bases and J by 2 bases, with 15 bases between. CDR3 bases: TGCAGCGTTGCCCTCCCTCAGGGGACCAAAAACATTCAGTACTTC. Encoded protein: CSVALPQGTKNIQYF.

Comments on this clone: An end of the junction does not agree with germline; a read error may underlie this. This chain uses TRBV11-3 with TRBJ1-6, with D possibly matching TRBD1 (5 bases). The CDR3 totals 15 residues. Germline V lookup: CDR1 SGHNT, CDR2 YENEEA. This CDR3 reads CASSSNTGYNSPFHF. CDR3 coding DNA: TGTGCCAGCAGCTCAAACACAGGTTATAATTCACCCTTCCACTTT.

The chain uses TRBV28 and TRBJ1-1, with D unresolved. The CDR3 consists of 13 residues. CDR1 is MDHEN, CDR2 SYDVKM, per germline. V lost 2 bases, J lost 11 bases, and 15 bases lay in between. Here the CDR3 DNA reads TGTGCCAGCAGTTTAAGCACCCCAATCCGGGCTTTCTTT. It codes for CASSLSTPIRAFF.

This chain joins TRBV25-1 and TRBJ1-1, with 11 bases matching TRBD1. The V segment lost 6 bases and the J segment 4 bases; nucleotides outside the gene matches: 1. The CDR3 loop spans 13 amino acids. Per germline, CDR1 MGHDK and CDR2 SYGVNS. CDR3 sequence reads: CASRGQGGTEAFF. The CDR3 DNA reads TGTGCCAGCAGGGGACAGGGGGGCACTGAAGCTTTCTTT.

The CDR3 loop reads CASSKPGGNTIYF. The CDR3, as DNA: TGTGCCAGCAGCAAACCGGGCGGGAACACCATATATTTT. The chain carries TRBV5-5 and TRBJ1-3, with D unresolved. CDR3 length: 13 residues. Looked up from germline, CDR1 is SGHKS and CDR2 is YYEKEE (reference sequence). Trimming shortened V by 4 bases and J by 7 bases, and 12 bases separated the two germline ends.